Here is one TCR beta chain with its context. Its antigen is still unknown. The CDR3 contains 12 residues. The V end lost 4 bases, the J end lost 8 bases, and 10 bases lay between the germline ends. Germline-derived CDR1 and CDR2 are SEHNR and FQNEAQ (reference sequence). Via MiXCR, TCRdb re-called the 5' RACE reads, giving one row per CDR3 protein. This sample has around 220,000 distinct CDR3 sequences, with around 15% found just once. This sample is drawn from a study of T-cell memory formation after mild COVID-19. Whole-study context: Across donors, TCR clusters were largely donor specific. General study results and limits: Cross-reactive memory appears to have joined, as suggested by some responding clones showing up in pre-infection memory. Clones that contracted clustered mainly in CM and EM if CD4+ and in EMRA if CD8+.

The chain couples TRBV7-9 to TRBJ2-3; tentative D call: TRBD1 (6 bases). The sequenced sample consisted of PBMCs or a T cell subset sorted from them (not recorded which). The clonotype originates from a man younger than 30 who had mild COVID-19 (a few samples of this study predate the infection). Cell type and time point are not known. The CDR3 nucleotides read TGTGCCAGCAGCTGGGACACCCGTACGCAGTATTTT. This sequence encodes CASSWDTRTQYF. The whole variable domain, filled in from reference TRBV7-9 and TRBJ2-3, reads DTGVSQNPRHKITKRGQNVTFRCDPISEHNRLYWYRQTLGQGPEFLTYFQNEAQLEKSRLLSDRFSAERPKGSFSTLEIQRTEQGDSAMYLCASSWDTRTQYFGPGTRLTVL.